The clone carrying this TCR beta chain is a singleton in its sample. The target antigen is unknown. The record originates from a study of cytomegalovirus exposure and HLA in healthy donors. Germline V gene sequence: CDR1 LGHNA, CDR2 YSLEER. Trimming cost V 3 bases and J 8 bases, with 12 bases left between them. The CDR3 is 13 amino acids. General study results and limits: An assumption of roughly uniform sequencing depth across donors underlay the presence/absence analyses.

The PCR ran on 60 Vbeta and 13 Jbeta primers. This table comes from immunoSEQ multiplex PCR, and its TCRdb copy is limited to in-frame clones, with some not included. The data contain 65,000 to 75,000 clones, around 80% of them singletons. This rearrangement joins TRBV4-3 to TRBJ2-3; D not resolved. Sequences were obtained from PBMCs. This TCR came from a man between 45 and 60 years old in good health and CMV-seronegative. The CDR3 coding sequence is TGCGCCAGCAGCCAGTTAGCTGCGACTACGCAGTATTTT. Translated, it gives CASSQLAATTQYF.